A single sample gave rise to the 13 T cell receptor beta chains below, sequenced in a study of T cell repertoires in cytomegalovirus infection. Their target antigens are unknown. Using its own MiXCR run on the reads, TCRdb lists one record per CDR3 protein. There are 400,000 to 600,000 distinct CDR3 sequences in the sample; about 42% occur only once, and just under 45% lies in the top ten. This specimen was cultured PBMCs, taken from culture after CMV antigen stimulation. These receptors all come from a human donor in good health (CMV status not recorded). Some clones in this sample may be carry-over from other donors' samples.

V usage is TRBV7-9 and J usage is TRBJ2-7; the D call may be TRBD1 or TRBD2 (5 bases each). The length of the CDR3 is 15 residues. From germline, CDR1 is SEHNR and CDR2 FQNEAQ (reference sequence). V was trimmed by 4 bases and J by 3 bases, leaving 16 bases between them. The CDR3, as DNA: TGTGCCAGCAGCTCCCCCGGGACGGATCACTACGAGCAGTACTTC. This encodes CASSSPGTDHYEQYF.

The CDR3 nucleotides read TGTGCCAGCAGTCTGATGGGACTAGCAGAAGAGACCCAGTACTTC. Translation: CASSLMGLAEETQYF. The V call is TRBV2, the J call TRBJ2-5; 9 positions match TRBD2. CDR1 SNHLY and CDR2 FYNNEI come from the germline V gene. The CDR3 loop spans 15 amino acids. V dropped 5 bases and J dropped 3; count of bases not matched to a gene: 7.

This clonotype was seen only a few times. The rearrangement links TRBV7-9 to TRBJ1-4; D gene ambiguous. V gave up 5 bases and J gave up 11 bases, with 9 bases separating them. CDR1 is SEHNR, CDR2 FQNEAQ, per germline (reference sequence). CDR3 length: 11 residues. Here the CDR3 reads CASSHGSKLFF. DNA of the CDR3: TGTGCCAGCAGCCATGGGTCGAAACTGTTTTTT. The full variable domain, rest sourced from reference TRBV7-9 and TRBJ1-4, is DTGVSQNPRHKITKRGQNVTFRCDPISEHNRLYWYRQTLGQGPEFLTYFQNEAQLEKSRLLSDRFSAERPKGSFSTLEIQRTEQGDSAMYLCASSHGSKLFFGSGTQLSVL.

This clonotype turned up a few times. The rearrangement joins TRBV7-6 to TRBJ2-3, with D perhaps matching TRBD1 (5 bases). The ends were cut back, 1 base at V and 2 bases at J, with 16 bases in the middle. The CDR3 covers 17 residues. CDR1 SGHVS and CDR2 FNYEAQ come from the germline V gene. This CDR3 is CASSLVPGWGYTDTQYF. The DNA of the CDR3 is TGTGCCAGCAGCTTAGTTCCCGGATGGGGCTACACAGATACGCAGTATTTT.

There are a few counts of this clonotype. The rearrangement uses TRBV10-3 and TRBJ1-1; the D gene is possibly TRBD1 (6 bases). V shed 8 bases and J shed 3 bases, with 13 bases lying between them. The CDR3 loop spans 13 amino acids. Germline CDR1 and CDR2: ENHRY and SYGVKD. The CDR3 here is CAIGAGVDTEAFF. In nucleotides, the CDR3 is TGTGCCATCGGAGCAGGGGTTGACACTGAAGCTTTCTTT.

The chain is built from TRBV6-2 or TRBV6-3 and TRBJ1-1; no clear D. Germline V CDR1 and CDR2: MNHEY, SVGEGT. V was pared by 5 bases and J by 14 bases, with 15 bases between. This CDR3 has 11 residues. The CDR3 sequence is CASSNAGLLFF. CDR3 bases: TGTGCCAGCAGTAACGCAGGCCTCCTCTTCTTT.

V gene TRBV6-8 combines with J gene TRBJ1-5; 8 nucleotides match TRBD1. Germline CDR1 and CDR2: MNHGY and SAAAGT. The CDR3 covers 13 residues. V was pared by 9 bases and J by 5 bases, with 6 bases of the junction left unmatched. The CDR3 nucleotides are TGTGCCAGTAAGGGACAGGCTTATCAGCCCCAGCATTTT. Amino acid sequence: CASKGQAYQPQHF.

The rearrangement joins TRBV19 to TRBJ2-7; 11 nucleotides align to TRBD2. This CDR3 region has 14 residues. V gave up 2 bases and J gave up 5 bases; unmatched junction bases: 2. Germline V gene lookup returns CDR1 LNHDA and CDR2 SQIVND (reference sequence). CDR3 nucleotide sequence: TGTGCCAGTAGTATAAAACTAGCGGGAGACGAGCAGTACTTC. Amino acids: CASSIKLAGDEQYF.

This clonotype has a single count. CDR3 DNA: TGTGCCAGCAGTGAGGGGTCGTCAGCTAACTATGGCTACACCTTC. This translates into CASSEGSSANYGYTF. The V and J genes are TRBV25-1 and TRBJ1-2, with no clear D. The germline V gene has CDR1 MGHDK and CDR2 SYGVNS. The V gene lost 3 bases and the J gene lost 0 bases, with 11 bases spanning the gap. This CDR3 is 15 amino acids long.

As DNA, the CDR3 is TGTGCCAGCAGTTACCGAGGGGACAGGGATGAAAAACTGTTTTTT. Protein product: CASSYRGDRDEKLFF. The chain combines TRBV6-5 with TRBJ1-4, with TRBD1 identical over 9 bases. The germline gives CDR1 MNHEY, CDR2 SVGAGI. This CDR3 region has 15 residues. The V segment lost 2 bases and the J segment 6 bases; nucleotides outside the gene matches: 4.

CDR3 amino acids: CSAVQGPSYGYTF. For the CDR3, the DNA is TGCAGTGCGGTACAAGGACCCAGCTATGGCTACACCTTC. The genes are TRBV20-1 and TRBJ1-2; D remains ambiguous. V was cut by 6 bases and J by 4 bases, with 15 bases left in between. This CDR3 is 13 amino acids long. CDR1 is DFQATT and CDR2 is SNEGSKA in the germline V gene (reference sequence).

The rearrangement joins TRBV5-4 to TRBJ2-3; D may be TRBD2 (5 bases). CDR1 and CDR2 from the germline V gene are SGHNT and YYREEE (reference sequence). The CDR3 length is 16 residues. The V end was cut by 2 bases, the J end by 2 bases, with 15 bases between. The CDR3 sequence is CASSFRSGRPTDTQYF. In nucleotides, the CDR3 is TGTGCCAGCAGCTTTAGGAGCGGCAGACCCACAGATACGCAGTATTTT.

At least ten counts were recorded for this clonotype. The rearrangement joins TRBV7-2 to TRBJ2-3; D might be TRBD2 (6 bases). Per germline, CDR1 SGHTA and CDR2 FQGNSA. This CDR3 has 21 amino acids. V lost 0 bases to trimming and J lost 3 bases, with 28 bases between them. The CDR3: CASSLAYLRPGGTSRTDTQYF. DNA for the CDR3: TGTGCCAGCAGCTTAGCCTACCTGAGACCCGGGGGAACCAGTAGGACAGATACGCAGTATTTT.